Listed here is a single T cell receptor beta chain. This record comes from a study of control samples from healthy donors and cancer patients. CDR1 SNHLY and CDR2 FYNNEI come from the germline V gene. The length of the CDR3 is 17 residues. V was pared by 7 bases and J by 1 base, with 22 bases between. This table comes from immunoSEQ multiplex PCR, and its TCRdb copy is limited to in-frame clones, with some not included. The sample contains about 79,000 clones, over 85% of which appear only once. The V call is TRBV2, the J call TRBJ2-5; a weak D match, TRBD2 (6 bases). This sequence was found in a woman between 40 and 55 years old with lung cancer. Input material: PBMCs. In DNA, the CDR3 is TGTGCCAGCACCAAGCCTACCGGGACTTCAGGCCAAGAGACCCAGTACTTC. It is translated as CASTKPTGTSGQETQYF.